There are a few counts of the clone carrying this T cell receptor beta chain. These data come from a study of blood T cells in healthy people across ages. A second PCR of about 6 to 12 cycles used a sample-barcoded 5' primer and a J-beta primer mix. All samples gave at least 2.5 million CDR3-containing paired-end reads. TCRdb re-called the 5' RACE reads with MiXCR, one entry per CDR3 protein. This repertoire shows hundreds of thousands of distinct CDR3 sequences, 29% found once; its top ten account for around 16%. Germline CDR1 and CDR2: MNHEY and SVGEGT. Between the trimmed V and J ends, which lost 2 bases and 4 bases, there was a span of 22 bases. The CDR3 covers 18 residues. Every donor provided approximately 10 milliliters of peripheral blood.

This rearrangement joins TRBV6-2 or TRBV6-3 to TRBJ2-3, with a possible D match to TRBD1 (5 bases). The sequencing sample was made of blood. This receptor was identified in a woman of 80 years or more in good health. The CDR3 spells CASSYIAGQGKVADTQYF. The CDR3 DNA reads as TGTGCCAGCAGTTACATCGCTGGGCAGGGTAAGGTGGCAGATACGCAGTATTTT.